Here is one T cell receptor (beta chain) with its context. This sample was taken from a study of blood T cells in healthy people across ages. Together with a sample-barcoded 5' primer, a J-beta primer mix was included in a second PCR lasting about 7 to 11 cycles. TCRdb recomputed calls from the 5' RACE reads with MiXCR, one row per CDR3 protein. This sample has more than 650,000 distinct CDR3 sequences, with 25% to 30% found just once. The germline CDR1 and CDR2 sequences are MNHEY and SVGAGI. V lost 2 bases and J 3 bases, leaving 13 bases between the germline ends. This CDR3 has 15 amino acids. Separately, the same data were catalogued under a study of T cells of mothers and their children.

Sequencing was carried out using blood. This clonotype was obtained from a boy younger than 18 in good health. J is TRBJ1-2 and V is TRBV6-5, with D perhaps matching TRBD1 (5 bases). CDR3 amino acids: CASSYRPGLHYGYTF. CDR3 sequence (DNA): TGTGCCAGCAGTTACAGGCCAGGGCTTCACTATGGCTACACCTTC.